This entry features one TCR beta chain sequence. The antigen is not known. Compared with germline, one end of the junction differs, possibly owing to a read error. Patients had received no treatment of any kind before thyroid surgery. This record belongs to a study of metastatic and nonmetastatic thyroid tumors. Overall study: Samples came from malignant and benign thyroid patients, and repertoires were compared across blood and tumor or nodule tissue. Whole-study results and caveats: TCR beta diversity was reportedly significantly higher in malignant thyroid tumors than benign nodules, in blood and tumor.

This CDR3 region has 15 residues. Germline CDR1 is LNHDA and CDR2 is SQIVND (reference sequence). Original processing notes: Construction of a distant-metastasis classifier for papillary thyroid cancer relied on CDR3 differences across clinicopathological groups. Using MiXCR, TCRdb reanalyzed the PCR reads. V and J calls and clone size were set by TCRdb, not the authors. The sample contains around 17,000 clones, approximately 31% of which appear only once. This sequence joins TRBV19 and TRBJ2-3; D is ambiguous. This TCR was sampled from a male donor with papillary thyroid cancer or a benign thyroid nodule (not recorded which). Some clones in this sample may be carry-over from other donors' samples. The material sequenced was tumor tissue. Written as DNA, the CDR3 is TGTTCCAATAAGGTCGGAGATTTTAGCACAGATACGCAGGATTTT. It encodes CSNKVGDFSTDTQDF.